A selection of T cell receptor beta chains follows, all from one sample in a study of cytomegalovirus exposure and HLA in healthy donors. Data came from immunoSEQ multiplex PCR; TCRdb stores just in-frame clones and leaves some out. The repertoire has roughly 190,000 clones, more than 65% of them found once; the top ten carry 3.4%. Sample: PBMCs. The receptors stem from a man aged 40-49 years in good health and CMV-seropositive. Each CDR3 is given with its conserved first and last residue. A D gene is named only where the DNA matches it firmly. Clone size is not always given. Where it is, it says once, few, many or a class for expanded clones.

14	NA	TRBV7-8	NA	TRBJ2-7	CASSLGALSYEQYF	TGTGCCAGCAGCTTGGGGGCCCTCTCCTACGAGCAGTACTTC
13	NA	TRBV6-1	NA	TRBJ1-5	CASKGVRNQPQHF	TGTGCCAGCAAAGGGGTACGAAATCAGCCCCAGCATTTT
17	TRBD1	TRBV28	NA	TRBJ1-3	CASSQGGGTGGGNTIYF	TGTGCCAGCTCCCAAGGTGGAGGGACAGGGGGCGGAAACACCATATATTTT
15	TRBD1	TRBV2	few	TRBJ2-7	CASSEGGTGTYEQYF	TGTGCCAGCAGTGAGGGGGGGACAGGGACCTACGAGCAGTACTTC
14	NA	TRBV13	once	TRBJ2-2	CASSSRSFTGELFF	TGTGCCAGCAGCTCCCGTAGCTTTACCGGGGAGCTGTTTTTT
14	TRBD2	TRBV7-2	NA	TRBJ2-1	CASSLVVAGDEQFF	TGTGCCAGCAGCTTAGTGGTAGCGGGAGATGAGCAGTTCTTC
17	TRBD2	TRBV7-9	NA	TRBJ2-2	CASSFDGTSGDTGELFF	TGTGCCAGCAGCTTCGATGGGACTAGCGGTGACACCGGGGAGCTGTTTTTT
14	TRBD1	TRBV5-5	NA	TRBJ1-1	CASSAGTVNTEAFF	TGTGCCAGCAGCGCGGGGACAGTGAACACTGAAGCTTTCTTT
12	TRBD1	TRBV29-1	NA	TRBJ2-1	CSVENPGQGQFF	TGCAGCGTTGAAAACCCGGGACAGGGACAGTTCTTC
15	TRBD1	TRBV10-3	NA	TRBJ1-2	CAIKGAGQENYGYTF	TGTGCCATCAAGGGGGCGGGACAGGAAAACTATGGCTACACCTTC
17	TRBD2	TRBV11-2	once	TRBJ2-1	CASSPGSGGSAYNEQFF	TGTGCCAGCAGCCCGGGTAGCGGGGGATCCGCCTACAATGAGCAGTTCTTC
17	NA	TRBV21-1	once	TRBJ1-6	CASSAKADSSYNSPLHF	TGTGCCAGCAGCGCAAAGGCGGACAGCTCCTATAATTCACCCCTCCACTTT
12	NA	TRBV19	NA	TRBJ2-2	CASNDRTGELFF	TGTGCCAGTAACGACAGAACCGGGGAGCTGTTTTTT
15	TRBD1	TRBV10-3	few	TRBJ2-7	CAISEGTGGTYEQYF	TGTGCCATCAGTGAAGGGACAGGGGGTACATACGAGCAGTACTTC
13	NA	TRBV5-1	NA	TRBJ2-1	CASSFITNNEQFF	TGCGCCAGCAGCTTTATCACAAACAATGAGCAGTTCTTC
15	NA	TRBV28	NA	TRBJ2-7	CASRNSRTPTYEQYF	TGTGCCAGCAGAAATAGTAGGACACCGACCTACGAGCAGTACTTC
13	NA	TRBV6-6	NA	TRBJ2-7	CASSYLSPNEQYF	TGTGCCAGCAGTTACTTGTCCCCCAACGAGCAGTACTTC
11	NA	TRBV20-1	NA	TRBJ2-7	CSASHTYEQYF	TGCAGTGCTAGTCACACCTACGAGCAGTACTTC
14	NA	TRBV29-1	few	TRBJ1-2	CSVEDRAGRYGYTF	TGCAGCGTTGAAGATCGCGCGGGTCGCTATGGCTACACCTTC
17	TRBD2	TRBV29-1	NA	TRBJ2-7	CSVEGLAGRSRLEEQYF	TGCAGCGTTGAGGGACTAGCGGGACGGTCCCGATTGGAGGAGCAGTACTTC
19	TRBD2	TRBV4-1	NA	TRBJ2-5	CASSPHPPRTSGGEETQYF	TGCGCCAGCAGCCCCCACCCCCCCAGGACTAGCGGGGGCGAAGAGACCCAGTACTTC
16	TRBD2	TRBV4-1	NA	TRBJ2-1	CASSQERAGGPGEQFF	TGCGCCAGCAGCCAAGAACGCGCGGGAGGGCCCGGAGAGCAGTTCTTC
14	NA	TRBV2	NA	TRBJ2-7	CASQGRMFTYEQYF	TGTGCCAGCCAGGGAAGGATGTTTACCTACGAGCAGTACTTC
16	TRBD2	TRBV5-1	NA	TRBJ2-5	CASRPGLAGGQETQYF	TGCGCCAGCAGGCCGGGACTAGCGGGGGGCCAAGAGACCCAGTACTTC
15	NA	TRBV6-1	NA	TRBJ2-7	CASSEEGGSSYEQYF	TGTGCCAGCAGTGAAGAGGGGGGGAGCTCCTACGAGCAGTACTTC
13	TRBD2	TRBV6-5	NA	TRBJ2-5	CAISAGGQETQYF	TGTGCCATCAGCGCGGGAGGGCAAGAGACCCAGTACTTC
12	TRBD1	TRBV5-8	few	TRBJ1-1	CASGIQGTEAFF	TGTGCCAGCGGAATACAGGGGACTGAAGCTTTCTTT
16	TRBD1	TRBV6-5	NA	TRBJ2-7	CASSYSFDRGSYEQYF	TGTGCCAGCAGTTACTCATTCGACAGGGGATCCTACGAGCAGTACTTC
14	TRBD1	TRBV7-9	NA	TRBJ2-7	CASSPGQADYEQYF	TGTGCCAGCAGCCCGGGACAGGCCGACTACGAGCAGTACTTC
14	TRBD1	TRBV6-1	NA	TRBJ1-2	CASRGQGFPYGYTF	TGTGCCAGCAGAGGACAGGGATTCCCCTATGGCTACACCTTC
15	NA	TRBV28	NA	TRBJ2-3	CASSFPGSWVDTQYF	TGTGCCAGCAGTTTCCCCGGGAGTTGGGTAGATACGCAGTATTTT
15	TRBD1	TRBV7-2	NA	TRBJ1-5	CASSTNDREDQPQHF	TGTGCCAGCAGCACCAACGACAGGGAGGATCAGCCCCAGCATTTT
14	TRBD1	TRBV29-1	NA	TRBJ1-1	CSVGPGQGHTEAFF	TGCAGCGTAGGACCGGGACAGGGGCACACTGAAGCTTTCTTT
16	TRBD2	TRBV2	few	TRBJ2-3	CASSVAGGASTDTQYF	TGTGCCAGCAGTGTAGCGGGGGGGGCTAGCACAGATACGCAGTATTTT
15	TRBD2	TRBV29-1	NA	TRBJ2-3	CSVVGAGGFTDTQYF	TGCAGCGTTGTAGGCGCGGGGGGGTTCACAGATACGCAGTATTTT
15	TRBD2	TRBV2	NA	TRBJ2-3	CASSEARRGGDTQYF	TGTGCCAGCAGTGAAGCGCGACGGGGGGGAGATACGCAGTATTTT
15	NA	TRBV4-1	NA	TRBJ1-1	CASSQGLTGSTEAFF	TGCGCCAGCAGCCAAGGTCTAACAGGGAGCACTGAAGCTTTCTTT
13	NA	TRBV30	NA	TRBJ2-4	CAWEHKMLAIQYF	TGTGCCTGGGAACACAAAATGCTCGCCATTCAGTACTTC
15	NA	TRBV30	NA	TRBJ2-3	CAWSPPYPSTDTQYF	TGTGCCTGGAGTCCGCCCTACCCTAGCACAGATACGCAGTATTTT
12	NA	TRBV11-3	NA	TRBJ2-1	CASSLELGEQFF	TGTGCCAGCAGCTTAGAGCTCGGTGAGCAGTTCTTC
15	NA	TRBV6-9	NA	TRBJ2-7	CASSSGTRGLSEQYF	TGTGCCTCGAGCAGCGGGACACGGGGTTTGAGCGAGCAGTACTTC
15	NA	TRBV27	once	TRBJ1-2	CASSLTQGGGHGYTF	TGTGCCAGCAGTTTAACCCAAGGGGGGGGGCATGGCTACACCTTC
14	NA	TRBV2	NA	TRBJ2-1	CASSEAGVGNEQFF	TGTGCCAGCAGTGAAGCGGGAGTCGGGAATGAGCAGTTCTTC
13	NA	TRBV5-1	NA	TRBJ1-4	CASSPGMSEKLFF	TGCGCCAGCAGTCCCGGGATGTCTGAAAAACTGTTTTTT
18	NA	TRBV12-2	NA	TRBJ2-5	CASRSEGTSGGAKETQYF	TGTGCAAGTCGCTCCGAAGGGACTAGCGGGGGGGCCAAAGAGACCCAGTACTTC
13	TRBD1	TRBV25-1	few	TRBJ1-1	CASSKTGTAEAFF	TGTGCCAGCAGTAAAACCGGGACAGCCGAAGCTTTCTTT
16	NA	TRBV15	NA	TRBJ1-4	CATSRDKGIIHEKLFF	TGTGCCACCAGCAGAGATAAGGGGATTATTCATGAAAAACTGTTTTTT
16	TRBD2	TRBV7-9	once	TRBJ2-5	CASSSSGGPREETQYF	TGTGCCAGCAGCTCTAGCGGGGGGCCCCGTGAGGAGACCCAGTACTTC
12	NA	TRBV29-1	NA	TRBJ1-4	CSVRGDGEKLFF	TGCAGCGTCCGCGGTGACGGAGAAAAACTGTTTTTT